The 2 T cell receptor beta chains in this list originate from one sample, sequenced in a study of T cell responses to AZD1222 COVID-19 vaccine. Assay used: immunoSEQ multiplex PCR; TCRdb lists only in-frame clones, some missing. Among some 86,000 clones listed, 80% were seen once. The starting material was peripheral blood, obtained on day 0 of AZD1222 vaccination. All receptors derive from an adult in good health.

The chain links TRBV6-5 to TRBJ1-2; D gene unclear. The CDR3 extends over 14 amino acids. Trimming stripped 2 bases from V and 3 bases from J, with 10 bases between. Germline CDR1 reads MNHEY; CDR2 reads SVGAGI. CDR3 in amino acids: CASSYRGQYYGYTF. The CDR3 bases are TGTGCCAGCAGTTACAGAGGGCAGTACTATGGCTACACCTTC.

The CDR3 protein is CASSHQGRSTGELFF. CDR3 DNA: TGTGCCAGCAGCCACCAAGGACGGTCCACCGGGGAGCTGTTTTTT. The rearrangement joins TRBV5-6 to TRBJ2-2; D gene ambiguous. Germline V lookup: CDR1 SGHDT, CDR2 YYEEEE. The CDR3 is made up of 15 amino acids. V was shortened by 4 bases and J by 4 bases, with 14 bases between the two germline ends.